The following is a TCR beta chain sequence with its context. Antigen specificity is unknown. This entry is derived from a study of response to subunit inactivated influenza vaccine. Findings of the study overall: After each seasonal influenza vaccination, few new T cells are recruited, the authors suggested.

CDR3 length: 13 amino acids. V shed 0 bases and J shed 5 bases, with 7 bases lying between them. Germline CDR1 reads SGDLS; CDR2 reads YYNGEE. TCRdb re-derived calls from the RT-PCR reads in MiXCR, one entry per CDR3 protein. The sample lists fewer than 550,000 distinct CDR3 sequences; 25% were seen once. The starting material was CD4+ T cells sorted from PBMCs, obtained more than 4 days after vaccination. The clonotype was recovered from a man between 45 and 60 years old who received an inactivated influenza vaccine. J is TRBJ2-3 and V is TRBV9, with D uncertain. In DNA form, the CDR3 reads TGTGCCAGCAGCGTAGTGTCGGAAGATACGCAGTATTTT. It codes for CASSVVSEDTQYF.